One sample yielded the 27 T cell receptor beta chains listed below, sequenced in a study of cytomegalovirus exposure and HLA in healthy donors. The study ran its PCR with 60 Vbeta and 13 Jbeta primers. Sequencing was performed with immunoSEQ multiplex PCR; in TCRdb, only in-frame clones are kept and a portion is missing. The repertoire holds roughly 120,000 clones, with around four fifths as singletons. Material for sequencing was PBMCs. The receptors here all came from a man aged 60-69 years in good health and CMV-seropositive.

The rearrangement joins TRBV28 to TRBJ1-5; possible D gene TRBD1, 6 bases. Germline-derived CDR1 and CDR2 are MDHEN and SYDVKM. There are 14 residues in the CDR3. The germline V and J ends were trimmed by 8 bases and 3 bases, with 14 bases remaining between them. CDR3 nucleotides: TGTGCCAGCTTTCCGGGACAAAACAATCAGCCCCAGCATTTT. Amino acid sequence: CASFPGQNNQPQHF.

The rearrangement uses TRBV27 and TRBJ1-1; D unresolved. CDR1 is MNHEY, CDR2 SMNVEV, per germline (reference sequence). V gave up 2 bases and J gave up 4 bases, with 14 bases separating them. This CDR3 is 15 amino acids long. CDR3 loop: CASSLSLGPSTEAFF. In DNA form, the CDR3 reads TGTGCCAGCAGTTTAAGTCTTGGGCCGAGCACTGAAGCTTTCTTT.

The CDR3 loop reads CAWSVKRELDTQYF. CDR3 sequence (DNA): TGTGCCTGGAGTGTTAAGCGGGAGCTAGATACGCAGTATTTT. The V and J genes are TRBV30 and TRBJ2-3, with 8 bases that match TRBD2. Germline V gene lookup returns CDR1 GTSNPN and CDR2 SVGIG (reference sequence). This CDR3 spans 14 amino acids. V gave up 0 bases and J gave up 5 bases; unmatched junction bases: 4.

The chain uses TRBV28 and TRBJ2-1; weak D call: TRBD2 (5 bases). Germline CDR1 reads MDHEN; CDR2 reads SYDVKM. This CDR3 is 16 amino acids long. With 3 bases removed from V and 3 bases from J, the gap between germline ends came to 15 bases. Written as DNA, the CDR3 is TGTGCCAGCAGTTTCCTACCGGCGGGTAACTACAATGAGCAGTTCTTC. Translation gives CASSFLPAGNYNEQFF.

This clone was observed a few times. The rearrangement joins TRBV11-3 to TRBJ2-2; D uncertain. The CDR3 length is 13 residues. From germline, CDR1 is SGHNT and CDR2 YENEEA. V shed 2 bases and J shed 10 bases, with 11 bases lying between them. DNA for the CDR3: TGTGCCAGCAGCTTACGCCGCGAAGCGGAGCTGTTTTTT. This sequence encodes CASSLRREAELFF.

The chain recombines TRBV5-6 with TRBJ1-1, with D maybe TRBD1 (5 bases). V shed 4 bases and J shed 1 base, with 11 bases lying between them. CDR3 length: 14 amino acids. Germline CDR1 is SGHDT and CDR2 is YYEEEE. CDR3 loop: CASSPGLQNTEAFF. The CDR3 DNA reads TGTGCCAGCAGCCCGGGACTTCAGAACACTGAAGCTTTCTTT.

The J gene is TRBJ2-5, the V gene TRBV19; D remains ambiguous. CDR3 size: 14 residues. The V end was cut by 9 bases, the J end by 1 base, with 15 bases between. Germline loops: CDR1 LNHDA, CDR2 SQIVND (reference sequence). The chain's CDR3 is CASNAGRGQETQYF. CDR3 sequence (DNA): TGTGCCAGCAATGCCGGAAGAGGCCAAGAGACCCAGTACTTC.

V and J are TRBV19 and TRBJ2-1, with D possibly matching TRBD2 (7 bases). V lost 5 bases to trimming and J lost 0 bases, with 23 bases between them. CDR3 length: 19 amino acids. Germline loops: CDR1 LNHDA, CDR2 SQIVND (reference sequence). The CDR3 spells CASSPLGSGTTSSYNEQFF. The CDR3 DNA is TGTGCCAGTAGTCCCCTTGGGAGCGGGACAACTTCCTCCTACAATGAGCAGTTCTTC.

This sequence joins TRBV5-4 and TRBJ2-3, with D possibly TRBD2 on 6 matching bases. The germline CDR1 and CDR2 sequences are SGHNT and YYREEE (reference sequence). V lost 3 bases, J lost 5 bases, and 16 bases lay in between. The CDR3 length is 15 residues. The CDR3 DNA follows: TGTGCCAGCAGCTCCGGCGGGGTGTGGGGAGATACGCAGTATTTT. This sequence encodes CASSSGGVWGDTQYF.

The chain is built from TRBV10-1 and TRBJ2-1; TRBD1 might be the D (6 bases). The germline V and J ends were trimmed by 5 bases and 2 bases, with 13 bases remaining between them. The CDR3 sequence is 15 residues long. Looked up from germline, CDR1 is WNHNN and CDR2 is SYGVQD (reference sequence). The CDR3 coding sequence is TGCGCCAGCAGTCAAATTGCAGGGGCCTACAATGAGCAGTTCTTC. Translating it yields CASSQIAGAYNEQFF.

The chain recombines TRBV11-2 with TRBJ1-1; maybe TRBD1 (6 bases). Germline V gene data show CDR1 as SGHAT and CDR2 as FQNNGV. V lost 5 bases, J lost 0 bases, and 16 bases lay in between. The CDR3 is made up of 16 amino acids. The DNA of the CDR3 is TGTGCCAGCAGCCCGATAGGACAGTTCATGAACACTGAAGCTTTCTTT. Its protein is CASSPIGQFMNTEAFF.

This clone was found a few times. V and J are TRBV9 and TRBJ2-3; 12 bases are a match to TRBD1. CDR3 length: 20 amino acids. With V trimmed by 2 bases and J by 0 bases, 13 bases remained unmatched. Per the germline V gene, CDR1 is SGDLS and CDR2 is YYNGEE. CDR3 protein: CASSVSTGTGGWRSTDTQYF. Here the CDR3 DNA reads TGTGCCAGCAGCGTCTCAACCGGGACAGGGGGCTGGAGAAGCACAGATACGCAGTATTTT. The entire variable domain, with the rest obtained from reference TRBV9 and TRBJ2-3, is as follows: DSGVTQTPKHLITATGQRVTLRCSPRSGDLSVYWYQQSLDQGLQFLIQYYNGEERAKGNILERFSAQQFPDLHSELNLSSLELGDSALYFCASSVSTGTGGWRSTDTQYFGPGTRLTVL.

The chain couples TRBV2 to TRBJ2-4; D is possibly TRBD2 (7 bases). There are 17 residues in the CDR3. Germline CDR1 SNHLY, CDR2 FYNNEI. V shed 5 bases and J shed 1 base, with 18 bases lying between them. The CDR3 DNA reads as TGTGCCAGCAGTCCAAGGGAGGGGGGGTTGGCCAAAAACATTCAGTACTTC. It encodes CASSPREGGLAKNIQYF.

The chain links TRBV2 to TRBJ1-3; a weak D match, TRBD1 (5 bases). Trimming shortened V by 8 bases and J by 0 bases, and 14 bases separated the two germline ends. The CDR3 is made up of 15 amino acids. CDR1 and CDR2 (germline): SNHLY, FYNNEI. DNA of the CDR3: TGTGCCAGCTCTGGGGCCGTAGACTCTGGAAACACCATATATTTT. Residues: CASSGAVDSGNTIYF.

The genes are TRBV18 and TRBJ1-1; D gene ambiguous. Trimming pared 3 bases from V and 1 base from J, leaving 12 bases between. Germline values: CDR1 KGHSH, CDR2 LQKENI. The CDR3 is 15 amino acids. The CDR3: CASSPNIQANTEAFF. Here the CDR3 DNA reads TGTGCCAGCTCACCTAATATCCAAGCGAACACTGAAGCTTTCTTT.

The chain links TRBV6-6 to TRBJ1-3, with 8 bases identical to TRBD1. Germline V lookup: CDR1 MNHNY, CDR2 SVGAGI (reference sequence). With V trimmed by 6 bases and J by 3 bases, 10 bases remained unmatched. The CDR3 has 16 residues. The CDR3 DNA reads TGTGCCAGCAGAAACGGACAGGGCAGGGGTGGAAACACCATATATTTT. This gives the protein CASRNGQGRGGNTIYF.

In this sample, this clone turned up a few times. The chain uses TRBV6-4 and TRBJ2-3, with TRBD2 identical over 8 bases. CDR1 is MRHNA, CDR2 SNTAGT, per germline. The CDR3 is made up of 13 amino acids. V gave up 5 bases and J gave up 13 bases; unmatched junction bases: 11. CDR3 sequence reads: CASSREGGQTKYF. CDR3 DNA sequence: TGTGCCAGCAGTCGGGAGGGAGGGCAGACAAAGTATTTT.

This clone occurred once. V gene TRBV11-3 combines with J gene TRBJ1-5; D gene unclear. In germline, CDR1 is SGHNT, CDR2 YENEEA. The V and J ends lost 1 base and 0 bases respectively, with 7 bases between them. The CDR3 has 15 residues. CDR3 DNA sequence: TGTGCCAGCAGCTTAGGAACAGATAGCAATCAGCCCCAGCATTTT. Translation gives CASSLGTDSNQPQHF.

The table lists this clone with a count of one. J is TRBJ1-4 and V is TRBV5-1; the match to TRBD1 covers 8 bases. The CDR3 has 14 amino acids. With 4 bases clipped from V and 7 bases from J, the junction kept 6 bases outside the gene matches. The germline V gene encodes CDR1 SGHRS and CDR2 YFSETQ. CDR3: CASSPRGQSEKLFF. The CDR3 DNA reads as TGCGCCAGCAGCCCCAGGGGGCAGAGTGAAAAACTGTTTTTT.

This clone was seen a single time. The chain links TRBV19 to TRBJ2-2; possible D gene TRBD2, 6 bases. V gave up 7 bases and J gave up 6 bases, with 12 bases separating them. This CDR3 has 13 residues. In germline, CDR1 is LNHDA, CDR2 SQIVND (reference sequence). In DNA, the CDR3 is TGTGCCAGTACTACGGGAGTGGCCGGGGAGCTGTTTTTT. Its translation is CASTTGVAGELFF. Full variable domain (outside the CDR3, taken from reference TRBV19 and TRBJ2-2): DGGITQSPKYLFRKEGQNVTLSCEQNLNHDAMYWYRQDPGQGLRLIYYSQIVNDFQKGDIAEGYSVSREKKESFPLTVTSAQKNPTAFYLCASTTGVAGELFFGEGSRLTVL.

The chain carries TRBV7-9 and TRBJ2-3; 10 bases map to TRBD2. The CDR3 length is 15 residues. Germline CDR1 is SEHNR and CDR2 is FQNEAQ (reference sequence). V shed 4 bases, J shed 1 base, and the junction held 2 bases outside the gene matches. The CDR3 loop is CASSSLAGGTDTQYF. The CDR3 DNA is TGTGCCAGCAGCTCGCTAGCGGGAGGCACAGATACGCAGTATTTT.

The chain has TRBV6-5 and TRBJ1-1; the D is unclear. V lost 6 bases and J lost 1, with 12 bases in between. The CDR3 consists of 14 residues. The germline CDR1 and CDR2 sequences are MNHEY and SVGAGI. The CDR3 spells CASRSTAGNTEAFF. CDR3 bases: TGTGCCAGCAGAAGTACCGCGGGGAACACTGAAGCTTTCTTT.

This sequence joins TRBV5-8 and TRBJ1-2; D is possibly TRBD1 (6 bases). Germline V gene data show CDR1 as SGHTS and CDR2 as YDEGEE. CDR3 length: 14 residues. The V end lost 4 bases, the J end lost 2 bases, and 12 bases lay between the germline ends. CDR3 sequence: CASSPGQTNYGYTF. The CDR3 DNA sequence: TGTGCCAGCAGCCCTGGACAGACCAACTATGGCTACACCTTC.

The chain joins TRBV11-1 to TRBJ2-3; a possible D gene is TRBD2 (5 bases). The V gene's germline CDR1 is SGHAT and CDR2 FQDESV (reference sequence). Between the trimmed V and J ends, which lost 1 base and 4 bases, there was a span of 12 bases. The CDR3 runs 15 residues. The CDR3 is CASSLGNSGADTQYF. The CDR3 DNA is TGTGCCAGCAGCTTAGGGAACAGCGGTGCAGATACGCAGTATTTT.

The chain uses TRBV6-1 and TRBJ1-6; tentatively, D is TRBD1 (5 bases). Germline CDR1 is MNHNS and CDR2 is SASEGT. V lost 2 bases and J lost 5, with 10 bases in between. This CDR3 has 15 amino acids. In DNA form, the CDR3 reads TGTGCCAGCAGTGAACCAGGGCGGAATAATTCACCCCTCCACTTT. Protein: CASSEPGRNNSPLHF.

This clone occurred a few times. CDR3 protein: CASSGGARSGNTIYF. The CDR3 nucleotides are TGCGCCAGCAGTGGTGGAGCTCGCTCTGGAAACACCATATATTTT. The rearrangement links TRBV10-1 to TRBJ1-3, with unresolved D. Trimming shortened V by 4 bases and J by 0 bases, and 10 bases separated the two germline ends. This CDR3 is built from 15 residues. Germline CDR1 is WNHNN and CDR2 is SYGVQD (reference sequence).

CDR3 coding DNA: TGTGCCAGCTCTAGGAACAGGGACTACGAGCAGTACTTC. The encoded protein is CASSRNRDYEQYF. The chain recombines TRBV18 with TRBJ2-7, with a weak D call TRBD1 (6 bases). CDR3 length equals 13 residues. The V end lost 6 bases, the J end lost 3 bases, and 12 bases lay between the germline ends. Germline loops: CDR1 KGHSH, CDR2 LQKENI. Based on the CDR3 plus reference TRBV18 and TRBJ2-7, the full variable domain is NAGVMQNPRHLVRRRGQEARLRCSPMKGHSHVYWYRQLPEEGLKFMVYLQKENIIDESGMPKERFSAEFPKEGPSILRIQQVVRGDSAAYFCASSRNRDYEQYFGPGTRLTVT.